Listed below are T cell receptor beta chains from one sample, sequenced in a study of blood T cell repertoires in COVID-19. Assay: immunoSEQ multiplex PCR; the TCRdb copy retains only in-frame clones and omits some. The sample lists over 30,000 clones; approximately 81% were seen once. Sequences were obtained from peripheral blood. The origin of the receptors is a man older than 75 with active or convalescent COVID-19. The CDR3 runs from the conserved cysteine through the conserved F or W. The order of the fields is V gene, D gene, CDR3 protein. The D gene is left open where the match is weak.

v_call: TRBV6-2/TRBV6-3
d_call: -
cdr3_aa: CASSYEGINQPQHF

v_call: TRBV9
d_call: TRBD1
cdr3_aa: CASNRQGADTEAFF

v_call: TRBV9
d_call: TRBD2
cdr3_aa: CASSAYSGGDTQYF

v_call: TRBV19
d_call: -
cdr3_aa: CASSQVDTSDQYF

v_call: TRBV6-1
d_call: -
cdr3_aa: CASSEQGFYGYTF

v_call: TRBV7-2
d_call: -
cdr3_aa: CASSLYRVDEQYF

v_call: TRBV29-1
d_call: -
cdr3_aa: CSVDRQGRETQYF

v_call: TRBV7-3
d_call: TRBD1
cdr3_aa: CASSPGDSRIQYF

v_call: TRBV9
d_call: TRBD2
cdr3_aa: CASSLSLAGDPSSTDTQYF

v_call: TRBV6-2/TRBV6-3
d_call: -
cdr3_aa: CASSTGGRRATVKQYF

v_call: TRBV11-1
d_call: TRBD1
cdr3_aa: CASRSEGQGWVDTQYF

v_call: TRBV15
d_call: -
cdr3_aa: CATSREQGFNQPQHF

v_call: TRBV29-1
d_call: TRBD1
cdr3_aa: CSVKGQGREKLFF

v_call: TRBV5-1
d_call: -
cdr3_aa: CASRLGGGGSNYGYTF

v_call: TRBV13
d_call: TRBD1
cdr3_aa: CASSLVGTGAFLAYYEQYF

v_call: TRBV6-5
d_call: -
cdr3_aa: CASSIHRQVSYEQYF

v_call: TRBV6-2/TRBV6-3
d_call: -
cdr3_aa: CASSYLDYSFGAQYF

v_call: TRBV7-2
d_call: -
cdr3_aa: CASSLARNEKLFF

v_call: TRBV11-2
d_call: TRBD2
cdr3_aa: CASSLGLAGAVGTQYF

v_call: TRBV6-6
d_call: TRBD1
cdr3_aa: CASSGDRGPGELFF

v_call: TRBV7-3
d_call: TRBD1
cdr3_aa: CASSSGTGRNSPLHF

v_call: TRBV24-1
d_call: -
cdr3_aa: CATSNGQSTDTQYF

v_call: TRBV14
d_call: -
cdr3_aa: CASSRPSSDTQYF

v_call: TRBV11-2
d_call: -
cdr3_aa: CASSLGGRGGYTF

v_call: TRBV5-1
d_call: TRBD2
cdr3_aa: CASSPPTGGAGNEQYF

v_call: TRBV3-1/TRBV3-2
d_call: TRBD1
cdr3_aa: CASSQEGGDGQGWGNTEAFF

v_call: TRBV2
d_call: -
cdr3_aa: CASSGNSLGEQFF

v_call: TRBV3-1/TRBV3-2
d_call: TRBD1
cdr3_aa: CASSPPGTGGEQYF

v_call: TRBV6-2/TRBV6-3
d_call: TRBD1
cdr3_aa: CASSAGRDRVTQPQHF

v_call: TRBV3-1/TRBV3-2
d_call: -
cdr3_aa: CASSPVNSNTEAFF

v_call: TRBV14
d_call: TRBD1
cdr3_aa: CASSQVTGVYTGELFF

v_call: TRBV3-1/TRBV3-2
d_call: -
cdr3_aa: CASSQTFNEQFF

v_call: TRBV12-3/TRBV12-4
d_call: -
cdr3_aa: CASSPSVAGELFF

v_call: TRBV18
d_call: -
cdr3_aa: CASSPTSTDQETQYF

v_call: TRBV5-1
d_call: -
cdr3_aa: CASSLSAGLGEKLFF

v_call: TRBV6-5
d_call: TRBD2
cdr3_aa: CASSSSGTYEQYF

v_call: TRBV5-4
d_call: TRBD2
cdr3_aa: CASSRGLAGVEGTGELFF

v_call: TRBV10-3
d_call: TRBD1
cdr3_aa: CAISERTGPDTQYF

v_call: TRBV5-4
d_call: TRBD1
cdr3_aa: CATGGDSRRMNTEAFF

v_call: TRBV7-6
d_call: -
cdr3_aa: CASSPTGAGQETQYF

v_call: TRBV2
d_call: TRBD1
cdr3_aa: CATGTGSYEQYF

v_call: TRBV10-3
d_call: TRBD1
cdr3_aa: CAISEGTGLPDTQYF

v_call: TRBV29-1
d_call: -
cdr3_aa: CSVETGYENYGYTF

v_call: TRBV4-3
d_call: -
cdr3_aa: CASSQDWLAAGELFF

v_call: TRBV11-1
d_call: TRBD1
cdr3_aa: CASSPTGGHGYTF

v_call: TRBV6-2/TRBV6-3
d_call: TRBD1
cdr3_aa: CASSSAGTGNTEAFF

v_call: TRBV9
d_call: -
cdr3_aa: CASSVAGVEQFF

v_call: TRBV5-6
d_call: TRBD1
cdr3_aa: CASSLLGDRNYGYTF

v_call: TRBV29-1
d_call: TRBD2
cdr3_aa: CSGERGGQETQYF

v_call: TRBV7-8
d_call: TRBD1
cdr3_aa: CASSRPGQGGSDTEAFF

v_call: TRBV7-2
d_call: -
cdr3_aa: CASSLAGAGNYEQYF

v_call: TRBV9
d_call: -
cdr3_aa: CASSAPGGAGNTIYF

v_call: TRBV27
d_call: -
cdr3_aa: CASSSGGWVEAFF

v_call: TRBV11-2
d_call: TRBD1
cdr3_aa: CASSADRVLSYEQYF

v_call: TRBV2
d_call: -
cdr3_aa: CASTFYSNQPQHF